This TCR beta chain is from a study of blood T cell repertoires in COVID-19. Repertoires were generated with immunoSEQ multiplex PCR, while TCRdb's copy carries only in-frame clones and drops some. Of about 130,000 clones listed, just under 85% are singletons. CDR1 and CDR2 (germline): SNHLY, FYNNEI. The CDR3 spans 13 residues. V dropped 6 bases and J dropped 5 bases, with 8 bases sitting between them. The sequencing sample was made of PBMCs or T cells enriched from blood (not recorded which). This receptor was identified in a man aged 50-59 years who had recovered from COVID-19. The rearrangement joins TRBV2 to TRBJ1-6; D is unclear. CDR3 nucleotide sequence: TGTGCCAGCAGGCAGTCCAATAATTCACCCCTCCACTTT. Translated: CASRQSNNSPLHF.